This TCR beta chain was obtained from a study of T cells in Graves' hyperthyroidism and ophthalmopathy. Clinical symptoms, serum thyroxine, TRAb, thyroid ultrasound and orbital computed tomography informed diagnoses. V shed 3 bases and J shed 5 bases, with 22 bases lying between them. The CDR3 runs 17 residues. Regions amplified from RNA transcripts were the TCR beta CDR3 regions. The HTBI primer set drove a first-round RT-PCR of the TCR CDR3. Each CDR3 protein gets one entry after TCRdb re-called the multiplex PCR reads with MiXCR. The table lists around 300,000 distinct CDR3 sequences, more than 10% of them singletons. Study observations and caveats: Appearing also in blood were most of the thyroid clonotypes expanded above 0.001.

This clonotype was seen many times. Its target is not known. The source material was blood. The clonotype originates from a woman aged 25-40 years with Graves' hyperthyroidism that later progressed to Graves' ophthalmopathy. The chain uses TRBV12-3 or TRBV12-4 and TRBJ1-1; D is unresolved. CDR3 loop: CASSFKGSQSVITEAFF. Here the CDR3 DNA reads TGTGCCAGCAGTTTTAAAGGCTCACAGTCTGTTATTACTGAAGCTTTCTTT.